A single count supports the clone carrying this T cell receptor beta chain. Its antigen remains unknown. Germline assignment: CDR1 LNHDA and CDR2 SQIVND (reference sequence). This CDR3 comprises 13 residues. V was clipped by 3 bases and J by 2 bases, with 7 bases between them. Assay used: immunoSEQ multiplex PCR; TCRdb lists only in-frame clones, some missing. This sample has some 2,100,000 clones; approximately 94% occur once, and the top ten carry about 1.5%. Naive CD8 cells, CD45RO-negative and positively selected for CCR7, excluded terminally differentiated effector memory CD45RA+ cells. This entry is derived from a study of shared clonotypes between healthy human individuals. Study results and limitations: A generally larger estimated richness was seen in naive subsets than in memory subsets.

The receptor was isolated from a man younger than 30 in good health. Some clones in this sample may be carry-over from other donors' samples. The V and J genes are TRBV19 and TRBJ1-2, with D unclear. The specimen was naive CD8+ T cells from PBMCs. The CDR3 here is CASSMGKNYGYTF. CDR3 bases: TGTGCCAGTAGTATGGGAAAGAACTATGGCTACACCTTC.